The subject of this entry is one TCR beta chain. This sample stems from a study of blood T cell repertoires in COVID-19. Repertoires were generated with immunoSEQ multiplex PCR, while TCRdb's copy carries only in-frame clones and drops some. Here the sample spans 40,000 to 55,000 clones, around 89% being singletons. Trimming left V 5 bases short and J 8 bases short, with 19 bases between. Germline V gene data show CDR1 as MNHEY and CDR2 as SMNVEV (reference sequence). This CDR3 spans 15 amino acids. The sample comprised peripheral blood. V and J are TRBV27 and TRBJ2-1; D gene uncertain. This TCR was sampled from a man aged 45 to 65 with active COVID-19. The CDR3 DNA sequence: TGTGCCAGCAGTCCTATCGTTACTATAACCCATGAGCAGTTCTTC. Its protein product is CASSPIVTITHEQFF.